A selection of T cell receptor beta chains follows, all from one sample in a study of response to subunit inactivated influenza vaccine. TCRdb called the RT-PCR reads again in MiXCR, with one record for every CDR3 protein. The table has 450,000 to 600,000 distinct CDR3 sequences, approximately 15% seen once. Sequenced here: CD4+ T cells sorted from PBMCs, sampled about 24 months after vaccination. These receptor sequences come from a man between 45 and 75 years old who received an inactivated influenza vaccine. The CDR3 runs from the conserved cysteine through the conserved F or W. The D gene is left open where the match is weak. Rows give clone size only sometimes, using once, few, many, or a class for an expanded clone.

TGTGCCAGCAGACGCCGGACTTTTGAGAACACTGAAGCTTTCTTT,CASRRRTFENTEAFF,TRBV28,NA,NA,TRBJ1-1
TGTGCCAGCAGTTTGATCCCGGCGGTTGGTGAGCAGTTCTTC,CASSLIPAVGEQFF,TRBV12-3/TRBV12-4,NA,few,TRBJ2-1
TGCGCCAGCAGCTGGACTAGTCGAGGGGATACGCAGTATTTT,CASSWTSRGDTQYF,TRBV5-1,TRBD2,NA,TRBJ2-3
TGTGCCAGCAGCTTAGCTTTTAGCGGATACAATGAGCAGTTCTTC,CASSLAFSGYNEQFF,TRBV7-2,NA,few,TRBJ2-1
TGTGCCAGCAGCCCTGTGCTTGTGGGGTATGAGCAGTTCTTC,CASSPVLVGYEQFF,TRBV3-1,NA,few,TRBJ2-1
TGTGCCACCAGCAGACCGGGTGGAATAGCGGAAGAGACCCAGTACTTC,CATSRPGGIAEETQYF,TRBV15,NA,few,TRBJ2-5
TGCGCCAGCAGCTCGCCGACAAGGGCTAATGAGCAGTTCTTC,CASSSPTRANEQFF,TRBV5-1,NA,NA,TRBJ2-1
TGTGCCAGCAGTCAGAGGGACTCGAACACCGGGGAGCTGTTTTTT,CASSQRDSNTGELFF,TRBV4-2,NA,NA,TRBJ2-2
TGTGCCACCAGCAGAGCGGGGCACTACACAGATACGCAGTATTTT,CATSRAGHYTDTQYF,TRBV15,NA,few,TRBJ2-3
TGCAGTGCACTAGCGGGAGGAGGTCACAATGAGCAGTTCTTC,CSALAGGGHNEQFF,TRBV20-1,TRBD2,NA,TRBJ2-1
TGTGCCAGCACCCGGGACAGATCCTACAATGAGCAGTTCTTC,CASTRDRSYNEQFF,TRBV7-2,TRBD1,NA,TRBJ2-1
TGTGCCAGCAGCACCTCCTCTGGAAACACCATATATTTT,CASSTSSGNTIYF,TRBV7-2,NA,many,TRBJ1-3
TGTGCCAGCAGCTTAGAGGGACTTCGAGGGGAGCAGTACTTC,CASSLEGLRGEQYF,TRBV7-2,NA,few,TRBJ2-7
TGTGCCACCAGCAGATCCGGCGCCAGATACAATGAGCAGTTCTTC,CATSRSGARYNEQFF,TRBV15,NA,NA,TRBJ2-1
TGTGCCAGCAGCCACCGGACAGGGGGCAATGAAAAACTGTTTTTT,CASSHRTGGNEKLFF,TRBV14,TRBD1,few,TRBJ1-4
TGTGCCAGCAGCCTAAGGATAGCGGGGGGGCGGAATGAGCAGTTCTTC,CASSLRIAGGRNEQFF,TRBV7-6,TRBD2,few,TRBJ2-1
TGCGCCAGCAGCTTATATGAGGGGTCTCTCTATGGCTACACCTTC,CASSLYEGSLYGYTF,TRBV5-1,NA,few,TRBJ1-2
TGTGCCAGCAGCTTGGAGGGGGTTTCTGGGGAGCTGTTTTTT,CASSLEGVSGELFF,TRBV5-5,NA,NA,TRBJ2-2
TGTGCCAGCAGCAGAACGGCCATACAGGGCAATGAGCAGTTCTTC,CASSRTAIQGNEQFF,TRBV7-9,NA,few,TRBJ2-1
TGCAGCGGTCGCGGGGTAGGAGGGGGGGGCCTTGAGCAGTTCTTC,CSGRGVGGGGLEQFF,TRBV29-1,NA,NA,TRBJ2-1
TGTGCCAGCAGCGCCCAGGACTATGGCTACACCTTC,CASSAQDYGYTF,TRBV21-1,NA,many,TRBJ1-2
TGCAGTGCTAGGCGGACAGGACGCACCGGGGAGCTGTTTTTT,CSARRTGRTGELFF,TRBV20-1,TRBD1,NA,TRBJ2-2
TGTGCCAGCAGCTTACTCCGACAGGGGCGCAATGAGCAGTTCTTC,CASSLLRQGRNEQFF,TRBV7-2,TRBD1,few,TRBJ2-1
TGTGCCAGCAAAAAGGGGGATCAGCCCCAGCATTTT,CASKKGDQPQHF,TRBV7-2,NA,NA,TRBJ1-5
TGTGCCAGCAGCCGCTTCGGACAGGAAGAGACCCAGTACTTC,CASSRFGQEETQYF,TRBV3-1,TRBD1,NA,TRBJ2-5
TGTGCCAGCAGCTCCACAGGGAAAGCTGAAGCTTTCTTT,CASSSTGKAEAFF,TRBV5-6,NA,NA,TRBJ1-1
TGCAGTGCTAGGAATAGGCAGCCGAATCAGCCCCAGCATTTT,CSARNRQPNQPQHF,TRBV20-1,NA,few,TRBJ1-5
TGTGCCAGCAGTAATAGCGGGGGATATGAGCAGTTCTTC,CASSNSGGYEQFF,TRBV7-2,TRBD2,few,TRBJ2-1
TGCGCCAGCAGCCAAGCGGCTAGCGGGAGAAGCATGTCCTACGAGCAGTACTTC,CASSQAASGRSMSYEQYF,TRBV4-1,TRBD2,few,TRBJ2-7
TGCGCCAGCAGCCCCGGACTAGCGGGCCGCCCGGGCACCGGGGAGCTGTTTTTT,CASSPGLAGRPGTGELFF,TRBV5-1,TRBD2,NA,TRBJ2-2
TGTGCCAGCAGCCAGCGGGGGGCCCTCTCCTACGAGCAGTACTTC,CASSQRGALSYEQYF,TRBV3-1,TRBD2,few,TRBJ2-7
TGTGCCAGCAGTTTACTCGGGCTGGGGGCGGTCGAGCAGTACTTC,CASSLLGLGAVEQYF,TRBV12-3/TRBV12-4,NA,NA,TRBJ2-7
TGTGCCACGCGGAATAGGGGCTGGGGGCCAGACGAGCAGTACTTC,CATRNRGWGPDEQYF,TRBV6-1,NA,NA,TRBJ2-7
TGTGCCAGCACCCTAGGGGTGGCTGAAGCTTTCTTT,CASTLGVAEAFF,TRBV12-3/TRBV12-4,NA,NA,TRBJ1-1
TGCGCCAGCAGCCAAGGGTTAGCGGGAGTTAACGGGGAGCTGTTTTTT,CASSQGLAGVNGELFF,TRBV4-3,TRBD2,NA,TRBJ2-2
TGTGCCAGCAGCTTAACTCCGACAGGCCATAGCACAGATACGCAGTATTTT,CASSLTPTGHSTDTQYF,TRBV11-2,NA,few,TRBJ2-3
TGCAGCGTGACTGGGACAGGGCGGGATGAGCAGTTCTTC,CSVTGTGRDEQFF,TRBV29-1,TRBD1,few,TRBJ2-1
TGTGCCAGCAGCTTAAACGAGGGCACCGGGGAGCTGTTTTTT,CASSLNEGTGELFF,TRBV7-9,NA,few,TRBJ2-2
TGTGCCAGCAGCCAAGTCTTGGCCGCGGATCAAGAGACCCAGTACTTC,CASSQVLAADQETQYF,TRBV14,NA,NA,TRBJ2-5
TGCAGCGAAGGGAGGGCTGAGTGGACAGATACGCAGTATTTT,CSEGRAEWTDTQYF,TRBV20-1,TRBD2,many,TRBJ2-3
TGTGCCAGCAGCCAACACTCTGGGGCCAACGTCCTGACTTTC,CASSQHSGANVLTF,TRBV7-2,NA,NA,TRBJ2-6
TGTGCCAGCAGGCCCCGGACAGGGGGCGTTCGAGACACTGAAGCTTTCTTT,CASRPRTGGVRDTEAFF,TRBV5-8,TRBD1,few,TRBJ1-1
TGTGCCAGCAGATCCTTTAGCAATCAGCCCCAGCATTTT,CASRSFSNQPQHF,TRBV6-1,NA,NA,TRBJ1-5
TGTGCCAGCAGTGGTCACAGGGAACGGTCACCCCTCCACTTT,CASSGHRERSPLHF,TRBV25-1,NA,many,TRBJ1-6
TGTGCCAGCAGCCAACGGACACGTTCTGGCTACACCTTC,CASSQRTRSGYTF,TRBV3-1,NA,NA,TRBJ1-2
TGTGCCAGCAGTCCATCTTTGGGACAGATGAACTCTGGGGCCAACGTCCTGACTTTC,CASSPSLGQMNSGANVLTF,TRBV25-1,TRBD1,NA,TRBJ2-6
TGTGCCAGCAGTTACGTGAGGGCCACGAGCAATCAGCCCCAGCATTTT,CASSYVRATSNQPQHF,TRBV6-2/TRBV6-3,NA,NA,TRBJ1-5
TGTGCCAGCAGCCCGGGACAGGGCGCTCAGCCCCAGCATTTT,CASSPGQGAQPQHF,TRBV6-2/TRBV6-3,TRBD1,few,TRBJ1-5
TGTGCCAGCAGCCCACTCGGGACTAGCAGAAACCAGTACTTC,CASSPLGTSRNQYF,TRBV7-2,TRBD2,few,TRBJ2-5
TGTGCCAGCAGTGCTCCGATTACGCAGTATTTT,CASSAPITQYF,TRBV2,NA,many,TRBJ2-3
TGTGCCAGCAGTCTGGACAGGGGGCTTGACGAGCAGTACTTC,CASSLDRGLDEQYF,TRBV12-3/TRBV12-4,TRBD1,NA,TRBJ2-7
TGTGCCAGCAGTGATGGACGAAAGGGAGGATACACTGAAGCTTTCTTT,CASSDGRKGGYTEAFF,TRBV6-1,NA,NA,TRBJ1-1
TGCAGTCCCGTGGGTAGTCAGCTCTATGGCTACACCTTC,CSPVGSQLYGYTF,TRBV20-1,NA,few,TRBJ1-2
TGTGCCAGCAGCTTAACTGGGCCGGACGAGCAGTACTTC,CASSLTGPDEQYF,TRBV7-3,NA,NA,TRBJ2-7
TGTGCCAGTAGTATAGCCAAGAAAAATCAGCCCCAGCATTTT,CASSIAKKNQPQHF,TRBV19,NA,NA,TRBJ1-5
TGTGCCAGCAGCGCGGGACAGACCCGGGATACGCAGTATTTT,CASSAGQTRDTQYF,TRBV9,TRBD1,few,TRBJ2-3
TGCAGTTTCCGGGGGGGGACTAGCGGGACCGCTGGTCACGAGCAGTACTTC,CSFRGGTSGTAGHEQYF,TRBV20-1,TRBD2,once,TRBJ2-7
TGTGCCTGGAGTCCCGGCCTTAGCAATCAGCCCCAGCATTTT,CAWSPGLSNQPQHF,TRBV30,NA,many,TRBJ1-5
TGCAGTGCGGGGAAGGGCTACACCTTC,CSAGKGYTF,TRBV20-1,NA,few,TRBJ1-2
TGTGCCAGCAGCTCTATTTCAGGGAGTCAGCCCCAGCATTTT,CASSSISGSQPQHF,TRBV5-5,NA,many,TRBJ1-5